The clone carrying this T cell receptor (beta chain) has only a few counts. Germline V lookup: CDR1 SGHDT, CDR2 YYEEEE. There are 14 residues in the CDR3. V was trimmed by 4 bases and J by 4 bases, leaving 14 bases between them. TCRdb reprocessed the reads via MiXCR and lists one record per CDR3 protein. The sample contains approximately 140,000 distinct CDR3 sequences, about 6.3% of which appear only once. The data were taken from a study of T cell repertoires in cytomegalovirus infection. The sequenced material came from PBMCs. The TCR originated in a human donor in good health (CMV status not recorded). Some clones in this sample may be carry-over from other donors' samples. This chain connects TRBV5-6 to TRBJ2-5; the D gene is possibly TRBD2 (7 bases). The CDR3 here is CASSRGGQGETQYF. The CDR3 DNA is TGTGCCAGCAGCAGGGGGGGCCAAGGAGAGACCCAGTACTTC.